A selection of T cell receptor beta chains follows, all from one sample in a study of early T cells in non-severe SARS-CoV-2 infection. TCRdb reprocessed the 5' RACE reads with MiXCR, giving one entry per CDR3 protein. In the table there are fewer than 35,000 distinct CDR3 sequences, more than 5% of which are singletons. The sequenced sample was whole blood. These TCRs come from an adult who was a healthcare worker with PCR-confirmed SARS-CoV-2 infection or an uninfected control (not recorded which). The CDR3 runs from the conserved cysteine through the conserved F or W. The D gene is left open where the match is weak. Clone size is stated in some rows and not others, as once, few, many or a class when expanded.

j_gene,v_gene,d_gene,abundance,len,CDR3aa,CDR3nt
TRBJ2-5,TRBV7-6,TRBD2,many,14,CASSFGLAEETQYF,TGTGCCAGCAGCTTTGGGCTAGCGGAAGAGACCCAGTACTTC
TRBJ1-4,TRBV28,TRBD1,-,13,CASSKGAGEKLFF,TGTGCCAGCAGCAAGGGGGCAGGTGAAAAACTGTTTTTT
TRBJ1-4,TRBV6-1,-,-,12,CASGGSNEKLFF,TGTGCCAGCGGGGGGAGTAATGAAAAACTGTTTTTT
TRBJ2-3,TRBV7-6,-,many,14,CASSLAQGTDTQYF,TGTGCCAGCAGCTTAGCGCAGGGGACAGATACGCAGTATTTT
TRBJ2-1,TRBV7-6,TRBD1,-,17,CASSLPRDRGPYNEQFF,TGTGCCAGCAGCTTGCCCCGGGACAGGGGGCCTTACAATGAGCAGTTCTTC
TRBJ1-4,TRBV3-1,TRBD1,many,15,CASSRSGTGNEKLFF,TGTGCCAGCAGCCGCTCCGGGACAGGGAATGAAAAACTGTTTTTT
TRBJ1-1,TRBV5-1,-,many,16,CASSRTSLNVNTEAFF,TGCGCCAGCAGCCGGACCTCTTTAAACGTGAACACTGAAGCTTTCTTT
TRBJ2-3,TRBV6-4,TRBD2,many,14,CASSEAGDTDTQYF,TGTGCCAGCAGTGAGGCGGGGGACACAGATACGCAGTATTTT
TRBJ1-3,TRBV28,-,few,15,CASSLLLPTGNTIYF,TGTGCCAGCAGTTTACTTTTGCCGACTGGAAACACCATATATTTT
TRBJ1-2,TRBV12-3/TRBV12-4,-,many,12,CASSPGVEGYTF,TGTGCCAGCAGCCCAGGGGTGGAGGGCTACACCTTC
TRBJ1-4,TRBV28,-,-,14,CASSLPEINEKLFF,TGTGCCAGCAGTTTACCCGAGATTAATGAAAAACTGTTTTTT
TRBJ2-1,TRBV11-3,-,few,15,CASSLVRGRVHEQFF,TGTGCCAGCAGCTTAGTTCGGGGCAGGGTACATGAGCAGTTCTTC
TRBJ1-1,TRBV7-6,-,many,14,CASSLAGANTEAFF,TGTGCCAGCAGCTTAGCAGGGGCCAACACTGAAGCTTTCTTT
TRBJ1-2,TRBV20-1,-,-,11,CSATTLMGYTF,TGCAGTGCGACAACTCTGATGGGCTACACCTTC
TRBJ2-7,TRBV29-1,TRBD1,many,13,CSVAGTGSYEQYF,TGCAGCGTTGCCGGGACAGGATCCTACGAGCAGTACTTC
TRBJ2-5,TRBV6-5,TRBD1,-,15,CASRRRRDREETQYF,TGTGCCAGCAGACGGAGGAGAGACAGGGAAGAGACCCAGTACTTC
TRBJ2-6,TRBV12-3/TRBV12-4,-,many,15,CASSKQGSGANVLTF,TGTGCCAGCAGTAAGCAGGGAAGTGGGGCCAACGTCCTGACTTTC
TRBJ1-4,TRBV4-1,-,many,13,CASSGGNNEKLFF,TGCGCCAGCTCCGGTGGCAATAATGAAAAACTGTTTTTT
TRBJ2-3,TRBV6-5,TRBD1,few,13,CASRDRGPDTQYF,TGTGCCAGCCGAGACAGGGGACCAGATACGCAGTATTTT
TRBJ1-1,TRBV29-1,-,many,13,CSGTGPRGTEAFF,TGCAGCGGGACGGGTCCTAGGGGGACTGAAGCTTTCTTT
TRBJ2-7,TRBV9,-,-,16,CASSVGPRSFTGEQYF,TGTGCCAGCAGCGTAGGACCACGTTCCTTTACGGGGGAGCAGTACTTC
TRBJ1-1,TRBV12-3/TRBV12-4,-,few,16,CASSLTSFPMNTEAFF,TGTGCCAGCAGTTTGACGAGCTTCCCGATGAACACTGAAGCTTTCTTT
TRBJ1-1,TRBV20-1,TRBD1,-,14,CSARVGTGNTEAFF,TGCAGTGCTAGAGTCGGGACAGGGAACACTGAAGCTTTCTTT
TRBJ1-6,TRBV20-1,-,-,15,CSARDQDRRNSPLHF,TGCAGTGCTAGAGATCAGGACAGAAGAAATTCACCCCTCCACTTT
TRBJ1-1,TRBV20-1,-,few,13,CSADGTRNTEAFF,TGCAGTGCTGACGGGACACGGAACACTGAAGCTTTCTTT
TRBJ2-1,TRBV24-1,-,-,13,CATSDYGLNEQFF,TGTGCCACCAGTGATTACGGATTGAATGAGCAGTTCTTC
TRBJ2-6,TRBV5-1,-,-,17,CASSTGDQRAGANVLTF,TGCGCCAGCAGCACCGGGGACCAGAGGGCTGGGGCCAACGTCCTGACTTTC
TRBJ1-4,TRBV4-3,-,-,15,CASSRADATNEKLFF,TGCGCCAGCAGCCGGGCAGACGCAACTAATGAAAAACTGTTTTTT
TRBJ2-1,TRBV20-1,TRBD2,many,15,CSASYERGGNNEQFF,TGCAGTGCTTCATATGAGCGGGGGGGCAACAATGAGCAGTTCTTC
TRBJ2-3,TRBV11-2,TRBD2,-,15,CASRKPGLATDTQYF,TGTGCCAGCAGGAAACCGGGACTAGCGACAGATACGCAGTATTTT
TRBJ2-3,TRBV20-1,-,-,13,CSGTGKSTDTQYF,TGCAGTGGTACAGGAAAAAGCACAGATACGCAGTATTTT
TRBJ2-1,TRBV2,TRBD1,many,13,CASPSTGVNEQFF,TGTGCCAGCCCCTCGACAGGGGTCAATGAGCAGTTCTTC
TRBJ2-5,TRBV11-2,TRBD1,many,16,CASSLNGQGRYETQYF,TGTGCCAGCAGCTTAAACGGACAGGGAAGATATGAGACCCAGTACTTC
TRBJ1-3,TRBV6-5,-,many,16,CASSPDAGRAGNTIYF,TGTGCCAGCAGCCCTGATGCCGGAAGAGCTGGAAACACCATATATTTT
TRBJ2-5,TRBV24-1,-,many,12,CATSGSHFPEYF,TGTGCCACCAGTGGGTCTCACTTCCCCGAGTACTTC
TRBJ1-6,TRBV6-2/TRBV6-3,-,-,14,CATLSDTLNSPLHF,TGTGCCACCCTATCGGACACCCTTAATTCACCCCTCCACTTT
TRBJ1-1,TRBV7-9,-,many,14,CASSRPDMNTEAFF,TGTGCCAGCAGCCGGCCGGATATGAACACTGAAGCTTTCTTT
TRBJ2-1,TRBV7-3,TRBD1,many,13,CASSLITGGEQFF,TGTGCCAGCAGCTTAATCACAGGGGGTGAGCAGTTCTTC
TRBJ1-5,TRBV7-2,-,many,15,CASSLEGFGNQPQHF,TGTGCCAGCAGCTTAGAAGGATTCGGAAATCAGCCCCAGCATTTT
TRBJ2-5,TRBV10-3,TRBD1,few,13,CATQGVPQETQYF,TGCGCCACCCAGGGGGTACCACAAGAGACCCAGTACTTC
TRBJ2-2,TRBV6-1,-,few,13,CASSALGTGELFF,TGTGCCAGCAGTGCTCTAGGGACCGGGGAGCTGTTTTTT
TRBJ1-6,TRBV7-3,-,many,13,CASSLDPASPLHF,TGTGCCAGCAGCTTAGACCCCGCATCACCCCTCCACTTT
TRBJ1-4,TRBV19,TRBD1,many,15,CASSAGGTANEKLFF,TGTGCCAGTAGTGCCGGGGGGACAGCTAATGAAAAACTGTTTTTT
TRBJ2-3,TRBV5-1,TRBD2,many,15,CASSLEAGVEDTQYF,TGCGCCAGCAGCTTAGAAGCGGGGGTAGAAGATACGCAGTATTTT
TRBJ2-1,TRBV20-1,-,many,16,CSARDPGRGSYNEQFF,TGCAGTGCTAGAGATCCGGGAAGGGGCTCCTACAATGAGCAGTTCTTC
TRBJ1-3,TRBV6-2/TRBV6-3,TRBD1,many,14,CASLRDRGGNTIYF,TGTGCCAGCCTCCGGGACAGGGGAGGAAACACCATATATTTT
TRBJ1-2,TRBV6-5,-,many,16,CASSRQGKSGNYGYTF,TGTGCCAGCAGCCGCCAGGGGAAATCGGGGAACTATGGCTACACCTTC
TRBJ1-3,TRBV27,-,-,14,CASGDTGPGNTIYF,TGTGCCAGCGGGGATACAGGCCCTGGAAACACCATATATTTT
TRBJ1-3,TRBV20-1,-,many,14,CSAKGSGFGNTIYF,TGCAGTGCCAAGGGTTCGGGCTTTGGAAACACCATATATTTT
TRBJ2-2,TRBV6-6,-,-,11,CASRSAEELFF,TGTGCCAGCAGGTCCGCCGAGGAGCTGTTTTTT
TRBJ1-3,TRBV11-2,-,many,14,CASSSRVSGNTIYF,TGTGCCAGCAGCTCCAGGGTGTCCGGAAACACCATATATTTT
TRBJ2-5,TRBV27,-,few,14,CASRPHGDQETQYF,TGTGCCAGCAGGCCCCACGGGGACCAAGAGACCCAGTACTTC
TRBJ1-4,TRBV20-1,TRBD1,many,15,CSAAPPGQINEKLFF,TGCAGTGCAGCTCCCCCGGGACAGATTAATGAAAAACTGTTTTTT